The entry below gives a single T cell receptor beta chain sequence along with its context. Its antigen is not known. The sample belongs to a study of beta chain features in type 1 diabetes. Reverse transcription of all isolated RNA meant that expressed TCRB transcripts were sequenced. The protocol was immunoSEQ multiplex PCR, while the TCRdb copy is restricted to in-frame clones and leaves out a portion. The data contain just over 600,000 clones, roughly 15% of them seen just once; the ten biggest clones take up about 0.097%. Sorted CD4+ subsets: naive, central memory, regulatory, stem cell-like memory (CD45RO/CCR7/CD25/CD127/CD95/CD27 panel). V was pared by 1 base and J by 8 bases, with 8 bases between. The germline V gene encodes CDR1 MGHRA and CDR2 YSYEKL. The CDR3 runs 13 residues. The study, taken as a whole, reports: cDNA-based reads could over-represent cells with high TCR expression. Reduced insertions and increased deletions marked VDJ junctions in type 1 diabetes patients.

The sequenced sample was naive CD4+ T cells from blood. The V and J genes are TRBV4-1 and TRBJ1-4, with unresolved D. This receptor was obtained from a man aged 18 to 30 in good health. CDR3 sequence: CASSQVWAEKLFF. CDR3 DNA sequence: TGCGCCAGCAGCCAAGTATGGGCCGAAAAACTGTTTTTT.